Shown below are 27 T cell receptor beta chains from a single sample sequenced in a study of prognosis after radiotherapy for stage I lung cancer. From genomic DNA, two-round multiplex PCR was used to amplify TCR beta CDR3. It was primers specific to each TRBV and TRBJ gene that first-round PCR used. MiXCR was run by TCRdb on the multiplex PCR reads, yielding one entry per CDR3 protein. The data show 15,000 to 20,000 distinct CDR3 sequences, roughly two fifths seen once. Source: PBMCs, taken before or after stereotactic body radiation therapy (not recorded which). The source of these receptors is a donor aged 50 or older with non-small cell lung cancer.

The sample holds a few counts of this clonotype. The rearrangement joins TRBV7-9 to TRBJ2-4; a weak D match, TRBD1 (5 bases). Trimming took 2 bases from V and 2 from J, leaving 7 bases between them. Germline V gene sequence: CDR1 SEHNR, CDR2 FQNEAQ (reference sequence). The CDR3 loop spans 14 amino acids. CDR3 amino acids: CASSLQGSKNIQYF. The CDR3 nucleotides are TGTGCCAGCAGCTTACAGGGTTCCAAAAACATTCAGTACTTC.

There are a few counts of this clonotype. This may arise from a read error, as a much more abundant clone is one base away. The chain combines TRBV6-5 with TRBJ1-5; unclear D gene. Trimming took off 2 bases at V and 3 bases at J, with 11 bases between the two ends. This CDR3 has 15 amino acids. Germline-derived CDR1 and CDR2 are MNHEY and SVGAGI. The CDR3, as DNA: TGTGCCAGCAGTTACACCGGATCCCTCAATCAGCCCCAGCATTTT. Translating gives CASSYTGSLNQPQHF.

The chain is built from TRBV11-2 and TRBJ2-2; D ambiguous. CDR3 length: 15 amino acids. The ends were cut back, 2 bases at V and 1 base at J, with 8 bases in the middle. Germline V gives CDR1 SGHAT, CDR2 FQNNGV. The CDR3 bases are TGTGCCAGCAGCTTATTTGCCCAGAACACCGGGGAGCTGTTTTTT. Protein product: CASSLFAQNTGELFF.

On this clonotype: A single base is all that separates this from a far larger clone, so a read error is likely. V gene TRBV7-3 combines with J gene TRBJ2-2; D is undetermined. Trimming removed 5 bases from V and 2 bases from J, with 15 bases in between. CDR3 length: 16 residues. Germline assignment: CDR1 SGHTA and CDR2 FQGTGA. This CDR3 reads CASSLGVNGNTGELFF. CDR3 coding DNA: TGTGCCAGCAGCCTTGGGGTCAACGGTAACACCGGGGAGCTGTTTTTT.

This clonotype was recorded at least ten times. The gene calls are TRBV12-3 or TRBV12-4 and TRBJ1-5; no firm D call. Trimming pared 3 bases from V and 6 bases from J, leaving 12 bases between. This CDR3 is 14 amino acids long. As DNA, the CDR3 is TGTGCCAGCAGTTTGGCGGGTTCCGGTCAGCCCCAGCATTTT. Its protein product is CASSLAGSGQPQHF.

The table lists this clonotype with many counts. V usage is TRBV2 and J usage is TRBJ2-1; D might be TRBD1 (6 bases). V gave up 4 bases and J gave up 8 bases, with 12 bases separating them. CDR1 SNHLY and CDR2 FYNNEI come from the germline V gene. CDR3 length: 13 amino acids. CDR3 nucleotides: TGTGCCAGCAGTGTGGATAAGGGGGATGAGCAGTTCTTC. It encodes CASSVDKGDEQFF.

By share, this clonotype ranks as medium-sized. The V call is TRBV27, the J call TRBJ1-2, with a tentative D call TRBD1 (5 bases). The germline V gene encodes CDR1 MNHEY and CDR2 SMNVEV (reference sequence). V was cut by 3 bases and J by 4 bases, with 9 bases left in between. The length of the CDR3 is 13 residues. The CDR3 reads CASSFSGLYGYTF. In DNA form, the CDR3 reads TGTGCCAGCAGTTTTTCAGGGCTCTATGGCTACACCTTC.

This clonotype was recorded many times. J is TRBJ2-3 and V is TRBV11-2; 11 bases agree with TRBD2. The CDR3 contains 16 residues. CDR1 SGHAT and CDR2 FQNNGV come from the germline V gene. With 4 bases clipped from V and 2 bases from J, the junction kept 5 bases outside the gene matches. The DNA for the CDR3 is TGTGCCAGCAGCTCCACTAGCGGGAGAGTCACAGATACGCAGTATTTT. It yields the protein CASSSTSGRVTDTQYF. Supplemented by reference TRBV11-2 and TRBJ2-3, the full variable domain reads EAGVAQSPRYKIIEKRQSVAFWCNPISGHATLYWYQQILGQGPKLLIQFQNNGVVDDSQLPKDRFSAERLKGVDSTLKIQPAKLEDSAVYLCASSSTSGRVTDTQYFGPGTRLTVL.

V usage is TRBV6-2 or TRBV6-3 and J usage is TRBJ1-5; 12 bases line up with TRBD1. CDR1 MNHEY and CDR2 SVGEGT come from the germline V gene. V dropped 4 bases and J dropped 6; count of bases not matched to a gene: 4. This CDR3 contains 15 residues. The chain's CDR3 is CASSSGTGGFQPQHF. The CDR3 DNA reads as TGTGCCAGCAGTTCCGGGACAGGGGGCTTTCAGCCCCAGCATTTT.

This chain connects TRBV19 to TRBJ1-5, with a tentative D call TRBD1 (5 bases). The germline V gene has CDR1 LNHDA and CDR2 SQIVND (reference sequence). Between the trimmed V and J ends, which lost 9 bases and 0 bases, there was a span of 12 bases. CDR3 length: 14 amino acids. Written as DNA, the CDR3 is TGTGCCAGCGCCGACCAGGGTAGCAATCAGCCCCAGCATTTT. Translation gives CASADQGSNQPQHF.

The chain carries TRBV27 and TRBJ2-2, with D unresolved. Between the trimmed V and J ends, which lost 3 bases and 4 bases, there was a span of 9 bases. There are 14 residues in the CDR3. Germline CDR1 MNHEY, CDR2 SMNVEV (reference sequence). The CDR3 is CASSFSGFTGELFF. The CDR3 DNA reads TGTGCCAGCAGTTTTAGTGGCTTCACCGGGGAGCTGTTTTTT.

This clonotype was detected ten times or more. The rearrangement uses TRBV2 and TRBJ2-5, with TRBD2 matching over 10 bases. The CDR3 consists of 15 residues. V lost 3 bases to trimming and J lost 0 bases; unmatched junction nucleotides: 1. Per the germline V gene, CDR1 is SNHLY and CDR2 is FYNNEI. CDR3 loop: CASSDSGRHQETQYF. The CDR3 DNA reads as TGTGCCAGCAGTGATAGCGGGAGGCACCAAGAGACCCAGTACTTC.

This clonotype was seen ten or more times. In DNA form, the CDR3 reads TGTGCCAGCAGTGTAGGGACAGGGTCAGATACGCAGTATTTT. Its protein product is CASSVGTGSDTQYF. The J gene is TRBJ2-3, the V gene TRBV2; 9 bases line up with TRBD1. This CDR3 has 14 amino acids. V lost 4 bases and J lost 4; bases outside the gene matches: 3. Germline V gene sequence: CDR1 SNHLY, CDR2 FYNNEI.

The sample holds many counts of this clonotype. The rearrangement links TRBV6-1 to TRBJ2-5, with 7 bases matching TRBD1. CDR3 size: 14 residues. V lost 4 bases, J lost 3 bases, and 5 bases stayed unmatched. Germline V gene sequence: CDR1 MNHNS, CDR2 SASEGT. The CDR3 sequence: CASSVDRVEETQYF. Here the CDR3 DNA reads TGTGCCAGCAGTGTCGACAGGGTTGAAGAGACCCAGTACTTC.

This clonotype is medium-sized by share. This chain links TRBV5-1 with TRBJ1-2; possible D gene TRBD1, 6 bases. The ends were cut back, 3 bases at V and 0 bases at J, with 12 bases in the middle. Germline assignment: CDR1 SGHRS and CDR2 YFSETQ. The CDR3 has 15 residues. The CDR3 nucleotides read TGCGCCAGCAGCTCCGGGGGGACAACTAACTATGGCTACACCTTC. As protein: CASSSGGTTNYGYTF. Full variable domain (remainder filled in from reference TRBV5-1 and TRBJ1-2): KAGVTQTPRYLIKTRGQQVTLSCSPISGHRSVSWYQQTPGQGLQFLFEYFSETQRNKGNFPGRFSGRQFSNSRSEMNVSTLELGDSALYLCASSSGGTTNYGYTFGSGTRLTVV.

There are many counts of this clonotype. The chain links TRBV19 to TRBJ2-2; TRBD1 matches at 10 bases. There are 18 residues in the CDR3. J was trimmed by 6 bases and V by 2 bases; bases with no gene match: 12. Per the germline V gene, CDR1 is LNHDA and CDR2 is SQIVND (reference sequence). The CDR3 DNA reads TGTGCCAGTAGTATATCGGTTACCGGGACAGGGGTTTCCGGGGAGCTGTTTTTT. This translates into CASSISVTGTGVSGELFF. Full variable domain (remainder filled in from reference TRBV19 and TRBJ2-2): DGGITQSPKYLFRKEGQNVTLSCEQNLNHDAMYWYRQDPGQGLRLIYYSQIVNDFQKGDIAEGYSVSREKKESFPLTVTSAQKNPTAFYLCASSISVTGTGVSGELFFGEGSRLTVL.

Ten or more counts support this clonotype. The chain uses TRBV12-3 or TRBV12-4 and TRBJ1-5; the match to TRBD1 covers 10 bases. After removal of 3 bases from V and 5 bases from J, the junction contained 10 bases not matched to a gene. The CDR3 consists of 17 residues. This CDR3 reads CASSFRGQGVWDQPQHF. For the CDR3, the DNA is TGTGCCAGCAGTTTTAGAGGACAGGGGGTATGGGATCAGCCCCAGCATTTT.

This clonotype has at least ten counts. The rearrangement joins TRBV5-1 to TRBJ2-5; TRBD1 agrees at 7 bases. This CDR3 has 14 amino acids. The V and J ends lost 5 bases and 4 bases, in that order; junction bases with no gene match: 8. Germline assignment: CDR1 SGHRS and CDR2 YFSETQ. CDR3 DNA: TGCGCCAGCAGTTTTACAGGGGCCGGAGAGACCCAGTACTTC. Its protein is CASSFTGAGETQYF.

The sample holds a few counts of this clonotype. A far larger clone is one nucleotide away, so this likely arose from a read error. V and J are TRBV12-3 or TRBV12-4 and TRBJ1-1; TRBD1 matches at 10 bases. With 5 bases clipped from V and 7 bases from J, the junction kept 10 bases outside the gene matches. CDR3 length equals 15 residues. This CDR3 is CASSRPGQGISEAFF. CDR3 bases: TGTGCCAGCAGTCGGCCGGGACAGGGGATAAGTGAAGCTTTCTTT.

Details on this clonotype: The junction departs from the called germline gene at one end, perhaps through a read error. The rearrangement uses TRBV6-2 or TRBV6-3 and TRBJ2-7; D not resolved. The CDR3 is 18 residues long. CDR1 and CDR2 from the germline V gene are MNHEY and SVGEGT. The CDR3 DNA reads TGTGCCAGCAGTGAAGTTGACGCCCCCGTGACTTGGAGCTACGGGCAGTACTTC. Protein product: CASSEVDAPVTWSYGQYF.

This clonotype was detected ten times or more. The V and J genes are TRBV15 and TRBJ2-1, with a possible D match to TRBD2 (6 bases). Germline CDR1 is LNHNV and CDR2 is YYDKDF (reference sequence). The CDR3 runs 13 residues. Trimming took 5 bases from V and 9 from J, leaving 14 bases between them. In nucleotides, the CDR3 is TGTGCCACCAGCGCTCGGGGGTCTGTTGAGCAGTTCTTC. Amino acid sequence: CATSARGSVEQFF.

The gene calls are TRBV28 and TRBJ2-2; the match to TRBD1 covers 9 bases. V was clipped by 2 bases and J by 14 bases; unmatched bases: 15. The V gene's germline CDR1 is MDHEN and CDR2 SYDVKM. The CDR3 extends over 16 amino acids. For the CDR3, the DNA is TGTGCCAGCAGTTTACGTGGACAGGGGTACACCGGGTATCTGTTTTTT. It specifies CASSLRGQGYTGYLFF.

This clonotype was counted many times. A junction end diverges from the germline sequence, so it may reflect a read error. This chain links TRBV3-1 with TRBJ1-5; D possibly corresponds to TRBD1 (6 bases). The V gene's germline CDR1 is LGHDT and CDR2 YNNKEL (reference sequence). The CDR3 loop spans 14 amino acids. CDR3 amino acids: CAGSITGSVQPQHF. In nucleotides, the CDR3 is TGTGCCGGCAGCATTACAGGGAGCGTTCAGCCCCAGCATTTT.

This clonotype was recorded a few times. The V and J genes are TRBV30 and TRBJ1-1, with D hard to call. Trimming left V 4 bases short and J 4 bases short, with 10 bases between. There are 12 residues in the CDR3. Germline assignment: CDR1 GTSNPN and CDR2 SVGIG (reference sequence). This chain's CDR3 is CAWNLGGTEAFF. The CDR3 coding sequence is TGTGCCTGGAATTTGGGCGGCACTGAAGCTTTCTTT.

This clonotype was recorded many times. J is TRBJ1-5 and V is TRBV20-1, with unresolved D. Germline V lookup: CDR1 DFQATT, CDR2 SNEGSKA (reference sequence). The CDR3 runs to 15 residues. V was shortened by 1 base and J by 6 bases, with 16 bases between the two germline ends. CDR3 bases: TGCAGTGCTAGAGCCCCCCAAGGCCCGAGTCAGCCCCAGCATTTT. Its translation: CSARAPQGPSQPQHF.

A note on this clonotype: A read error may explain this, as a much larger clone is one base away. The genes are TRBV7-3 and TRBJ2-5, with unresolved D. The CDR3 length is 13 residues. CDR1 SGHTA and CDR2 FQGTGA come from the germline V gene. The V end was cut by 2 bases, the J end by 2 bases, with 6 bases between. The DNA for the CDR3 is TGTGCCAGCAGCTTAGTGACTCAAGAGACCCAGTACTTC. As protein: CASSLVTQETQYF.

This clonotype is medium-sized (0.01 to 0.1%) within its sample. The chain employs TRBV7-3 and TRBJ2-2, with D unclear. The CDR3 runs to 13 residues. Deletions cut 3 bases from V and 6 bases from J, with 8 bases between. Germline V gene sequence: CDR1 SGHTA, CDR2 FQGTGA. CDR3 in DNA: TGTGCCAGCAGCTTCATGAGTTCCGGGGAGCTGTTTTTT. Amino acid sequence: CASSFMSSGELFF.